This entry lists 19 T cell receptor beta chains sequenced from one sample in a study of cytotoxic CD8 clonotypes in ibrutinib-treated CLL. Clones were read by immunoSEQ multiplex PCR, and TCRdb kept only the in-frame ones, dropping some. Among 250,000 to 350,000 clones, about 72% were seen once, and the ten largest hold around 5.1%. This sample comprised PBMCs, obtained at disease progression, from a patient treated with ibrutinib. These receptors were collected from a human donor with chronic lymphocytic leukemia.

The rearrangement uses TRBV5-1 and TRBJ1-1; 9 bases are a match to TRBD1. Germline assignment: CDR1 SGHRS and CDR2 YFSETQ. There are 12 residues in the CDR3. The trim removed 0 bases at V and 10 bases at J, leaving 1 base unmatched. The CDR3 here is CASSLEGQGAFF. The CDR3 nucleotides are TGCGCCAGCAGCTTGGAGGGACAGGGAGCTTTCTTT.

This clone showed up just a few times. The chain carries TRBV5-1 and TRBJ2-7; possible D gene TRBD1, 6 bases. The CDR3 consists of 15 residues. The V gene's germline CDR1 is SGHRS and CDR2 YFSETQ. The germline V and J ends were trimmed by 5 bases and 6 bases, with 21 bases remaining between them. CDR3 protein: CASREQATGSGEQYF. The CDR3 DNA sequence: TGCGCCAGCAGAGAACAAGCGACAGGTTCTGGCGAGCAGTACTTC.

The chain joins TRBV6-5 to TRBJ2-5; TRBD1 matches at 10 bases. CDR3 length: 13 amino acids. Trimming cost V 0 bases and J 12 bases; bases outside gene matches: 4. The V gene's germline CDR1 is MNHEY and CDR2 SVGAGI. The CDR3 loop reads CASSYSPGQGKYF. The DNA for the CDR3 is TGTGCCAGCAGTTACTCCCCGGGACAGGGGAAGTACTTC.

V usage is TRBV19 and J usage is TRBJ2-5, with TRBD1 identical over 9 bases. The V segment lost 3 bases and the J segment 4 bases; nucleotides outside the gene matches: 3. Germline V gene lookup returns CDR1 LNHDA and CDR2 SQIVND (reference sequence). The length of the CDR3 is 14 residues. The CDR3 DNA reads TGTGCCAGTAGTATTAGGGGACAGGGAGAGACCCAGTACTTC. As protein: CASSIRGQGETQYF.

The rearrangement uses TRBV27 and TRBJ2-7; 7 positions agree with TRBD2. The CDR3 is made up of 12 amino acids. Germline V gives CDR1 MNHEY, CDR2 SMNVEV (reference sequence). The V and J ends lost 6 bases and 4 bases, in that order; junction bases with no gene match: 3. CDR3 sequence: CASSGRKYEQYF. The DNA for the CDR3 is TGTGCCAGCAGCGGGAGGAAATACGAGCAGTACTTC.

The rearrangement links TRBV2 to TRBJ2-2, with D tentatively TRBD2 (5 bases). Trimming removed 1 base from V and 8 bases from J, with 8 bases in between. Per the germline V gene, CDR1 is SNHLY and CDR2 is FYNNEI. The CDR3 is 13 residues long. CDR3 DNA: TGTGCCAGCAGTGAAGGGGGAGCTGGGGAGCTGTTTTTT. Translated: CASSEGGAGELFF.

The chain couples TRBV27 to TRBJ1-4; TRBD1 matches at 7 bases. The V gene's germline CDR1 is MNHEY and CDR2 SMNVEV (reference sequence). After removal of 6 bases from V and 8 bases from J, the junction contained 15 bases not matched to a gene. This CDR3 contains 16 residues. CDR3 coding DNA: TGTGCCAGCAGCTTCAGGGGGGTTGGGCGGAACGAAAAACTGTTTTTT. This codes for CASSFRGVGRNEKLFF.

This clone came up once. The V and J genes are TRBV4-2 and TRBJ1-4, with 7 bases that match TRBD1. CDR3 length: 17 amino acids. Germline V gives CDR1 LGHNA, CDR2 YNFKEQ. J gave up 4 bases and V 0 bases, and 8 bases lay outside the gene matches. Here the CDR3 DNA reads TGTGCCAGCAGCCAAGATGCCGGACAGGTTAATAATGAAAAACTGTTTTTT. Translation: CASSQDAGQVNNEKLFF.

In DNA, the CDR3 is TGTGCCAGCAGTTCCCTAGCGGGCAATGAGCAGTTCTTC. This sequence encodes CASSSLAGNEQFF. The chain links TRBV27 to TRBJ2-1, with TRBD2 matching over 8 bases. J lost 6 bases, V lost 4 bases, and 2 bases had no gene match. Per the germline V gene, CDR1 is MNHEY and CDR2 is SMNVEV (reference sequence). The CDR3 extends over 13 amino acids.

This clone was found a few times. The V and J genes are TRBV25-1 and TRBJ2-5; maybe TRBD2 (7 bases). Germline CDR1 is MGHDK and CDR2 is SYGVNS. The CDR3 covers 16 residues. V lost 2 bases and J 5 bases, leaving 18 bases between the germline ends. DNA for the CDR3: TGTGCCAGCAGTGAAAGGTTTCCGGGGGGCCGGGAGACCCAGTACTTC. Translated, it gives CASSERFPGGRETQYF.

The chain recombines TRBV10-3 with TRBJ1-4; a possible D gene is TRBD1 (5 bases). The CDR3 spans 12 residues. V was cut by 5 bases and J by 11 bases, with 12 bases left in between. The germline gives CDR1 ENHRY, CDR2 SYGVKD. Written as DNA, the CDR3 is TGTGCCATCAGTCCCGATGGGGGGAAACTGTTTTTT. Amino acids: CAISPDGGKLFF.

The rearrangement links TRBV6-6 to TRBJ2-2; TRBD1 might be the D (6 bases). Per the germline V gene, CDR1 is MNHNY and CDR2 is SVGAGI (reference sequence). The CDR3 is 15 amino acids. Trimming pared 7 bases from V and 0 bases from J, leaving 12 bases between. The CDR3 protein is CASKRDNANTGELFF. The CDR3 DNA is TGTGCCAGCAAACGGGACAACGCGAACACCGGGGAGCTGTTTTTT.

In nucleotides, the CDR3 is TGTGCCAGCAAGAGACAGGCGATCAACACTGAAGCTTTCTTT. Amino acid sequence: CASKRQAINTEAFF. This chain uses TRBV27 with TRBJ1-1, with D perhaps matching TRBD1 (6 bases). From germline, CDR1 is MNHEY and CDR2 SMNVEV (reference sequence). CDR3 length: 14 residues. The ends were cut back, 7 bases at V and 2 bases at J, with 14 bases in the middle.

This rearrangement joins TRBV29-1 to TRBJ1-1; D ambiguous. V lost 0 bases, J lost 4 bases, and 9 bases lay in between. The CDR3 runs to 13 residues. CDR1 SQVTM and CDR2 ANQGSEA come from the germline V gene. The CDR3 sequence: CSVEEPRGTEAFF. In DNA, the CDR3 is TGCAGCGTTGAAGAACCGCGGGGCACTGAAGCTTTCTTT. Supplemented by reference TRBV29-1 and TRBJ1-1, the full variable domain reads SAVISQKPSRDICQRGTSLTIQCQVDSQVTMMFWYRQQPGQSLTLIATANQGSEATYESGFVIDKFPISRPNLTFSTLTVSNMSPEDSSIYLCSVEEPRGTEAFFGQGTRLTVV.

The chain combines TRBV7-2 with TRBJ2-1; D gene ambiguous. Between the trimmed V and J ends, which lost 2 bases and 8 bases, there was a span of 10 bases. The V gene's germline CDR1 is SGHTA and CDR2 FQGNSA. The CDR3 loop spans 13 amino acids. The CDR3 loop reads CASSLPARYEQFF. CDR3 nucleotides: TGTGCCAGCAGCTTACCAGCTAGATATGAGCAGTTCTTC.

The chain combines TRBV21-1 with TRBJ2-3; the tabulated D call, TRBD2, remains unverified against the DNA. TRBV21-1 is annotated as a pseudogene. CDR3 size: 12 residues. The CDR3 is CASSKEASNPYF. For the CDR3, the DNA is TGTGCCAGCAGCAAAGAAGCTAGTAATCCGTATTTT.

This clone has only a few counts. The J gene is TRBJ1-2, the V gene TRBV4-1; TRBD1 is a possible D gene (5 bases). V gave up 1 base and J gave up 0 bases, with 18 bases separating them. Germline V CDR1 and CDR2: MGHRA, YSYEKL. The CDR3 runs to 18 residues. CDR3 nucleotides: TGCGCCAGCAGCCAAGTCCCGCAGCGAAGGGGAGCTAACTATGGCTACACCTTC. It translates to CASSQVPQRRGANYGYTF.

The gene calls are TRBV5-8 and TRBJ2-1; 10 bases are a match to TRBD2. CDR3 size: 20 residues. Germline V gene data show CDR1 as SGHTS and CDR2 as YDEGEE. Losses at the gene ends were 2 bases for V and 4 bases for J; bases not matched to a gene: 18. CDR3 DNA: TGTGCCAGCAGCTTTCGCTCGACTAGCGGGCCGATTGGGAAATACAATGAGCAGTTCTTC. Translated, it gives CASSFRSTSGPIGKYNEQFF.

The chain joins TRBV29-1 to TRBJ2-3; a possible D gene is TRBD2 (6 bases). V was trimmed by 4 bases and J by 5 bases, leaving 10 bases between them. Germline V gives CDR1 SQVTM, CDR2 ANQGSEA. CDR3 length: 12 amino acids. This CDR3 is CSVARDLDTQYF. The CDR3, as DNA: TGCAGCGTTGCCCGGGACTTAGATACGCAGTATTTT.